This T cell receptor beta chain was documented in a study of long-term antiretroviral therapy in people with HIV. The CDR3 spans 15 residues. Between the trimmed V and J ends, which lost 0 bases and 6 bases, there was a span of 15 bases. CDR1 MNHNS and CDR2 SASEGT come from the germline V gene. Study-level results: Although diversity increased after ART, it remained lower than in transplant donor controls.

Survey-level resolution applied to immunoSEQ assay v3.0. Samples were sequenced targeting about 40,000-50,000 T-cell genomes each. Produced via immunoSEQ multiplex PCR; TCRdb's table is partial and in-frame only. In the table there are around 20,000 clones, 75% to 95% of which are singletons. Donors needed at least one pre-ART PBMC sample plus at least two post-ART samples. Turning to this clone: The antigen is undetermined.

This receptor was obtained from a man aged 50 to 60 with HIV. This sample comprised unsorted PBMCs, obtained 3 years after starting antiretroviral therapy. This chain connects TRBV6-1 to TRBJ2-7; a weak D match, TRBD1 (7 bases). The DNA of the CDR3 is TGTGCCAGCAGTGAAGCGGGGGGACAGTTTGGCGAGCAGTACTTC. As protein: CASSEAGGQFGEQYF.